This T cell receptor (beta chain) emerged from a study of tumour-infiltrating T cells in Burkitt lymphoma. Overall study: Overall and progression-free survival were predicted by productive clonality.

Some clones are missing from TCRdb's copy, which holds only in-frame ones; the method was immunoSEQ multiplex PCR. The sample records some 13,000 clones, roughly 74% being singletons. This CDR3 is built from 18 residues. With 6 bases clipped from V and 4 bases from J, the junction kept 19 bases outside the gene matches. The germline gives CDR1 SNHLY, CDR2 FYNNEI. Sequenced sample: tumor tissue. This chain connects TRBV2 to TRBJ1-1; TRBD1 matches at 8 bases. This receptor was taken from a human donor with diffuse large B-cell lymphoma. CDR3 sequence: CASRGGLGQGMGSTEAFF. DNA for the CDR3: TGTGCCAGCAGGGGGGGGCTCGGACAGGGCATGGGGAGCACTGAAGCTTTCTTT.